This entry describes one T cell receptor (beta chain). Its antigen is unidentified. Germline CDR1 and CDR2: DFQATT and SNEGSKA (reference sequence). This CDR3 has 17 residues. Trimming shortened V by 6 bases and J by 5 bases, and 23 bases separated the two germline ends. This record comes from a study of metastatic and nonmetastatic thyroid tumors. Overall study: The authors compared repertoires across blood and tumor or nodule tissue from malignant and benign thyroid patients.

Before thyroid surgery, none of the patients had received any treatment. MiXCR re-clonotyped the PCR reads for TCRdb. The sample has roughly 14,000 clones, just over 30% seen once; the top ten hold 10% to 13%. Broader study findings: Patients with malignant thyroid tumors reportedly had significantly higher TCR beta diversity than those with benign nodules, in blood and tumor.

Sequencing used blood. The chain employs TRBV20-1 and TRBJ1-6, with a tentative D call TRBD1 (6 bases). This receptor was obtained from a female donor with papillary thyroid cancer or a benign thyroid nodule (not recorded which). Some clones in this sample may be carry-over from other donors' samples. CDR3 loop: CSALSIPGAGDNSPLHF. The CDR3 DNA follows: TGCAGTGCCCTATCTATACCAGGGGCGGGGGATAATTCACCCCTCCACTTT.